A single sample gave rise to the 14 T cell receptor beta chains below, sequenced in a study of response to subunit inactivated influenza vaccine. TCRdb re-called the RT-PCR reads with MiXCR, one entry per CDR3 protein. The top ten clones hold around 12% of a sample with fewer than 700,000 distinct CDR3 sequences, 13% of them seen once. The sample consisted of PBMCs from blood, taken around seven weeks after vaccination. Every receptor here comes from a man over 45 who received an inactivated influenza vaccine.

The chain has TRBV7-9 and TRBJ2-1, with 8 positions matching TRBD2. The CDR3 totals 15 residues. V shed 5 bases, J shed 7 bases, and the junction held 10 bases outside the gene matches. Germline CDR1 is SEHNR and CDR2 is FQNEAQ (reference sequence). CDR3 amino acids: CASSGVNGRGNEQFF. The CDR3 nucleotides are TGTGCCAGCAGCGGGGTGAACGGGAGGGGAAATGAGCAGTTCTTC.

This clonotype was detected ten times or more. The chain is built from TRBV20-1 and TRBJ2-3; the match to TRBD1 covers 9 bases. In germline, CDR1 is DFQATT, CDR2 SNEGSKA (reference sequence). With 1 base clipped from V and 0 bases from J, the junction kept 5 bases outside the gene matches. The CDR3 length is 16 residues. Here the CDR3 reads CSARGTGAKSTDTQYF. The CDR3 coding sequence is TGCAGTGCTAGAGGGACAGGGGCGAAAAGCACAGATACGCAGTATTTT.

This clonotype was picked up a small number of times. This chain uses TRBV7-9 with TRBJ1-2, with 12 nucleotides matching TRBD1. The CDR3 extends over 17 amino acids. After removal of 5 bases from V and 8 bases from J, the junction contained 15 bases not matched to a gene. Germline V CDR1 and CDR2: SEHNR, FQNEAQ (reference sequence). DNA of the CDR3: TGTGCCAGCAGCGCCCGCGCCGGGACAGGGGGCGGAGGAGGCTACACCTTC. This codes for CASSARAGTGGGGGYTF.

The rearrangement uses TRBV7-2 and TRBJ2-5; D could derive from TRBD1 or TRBD2 (5 bases each). This CDR3 contains 14 residues. Deletions cut 2 bases from V and 2 bases from J, with 9 bases between. Looked up from germline, CDR1 is SGHTA and CDR2 is FQGNSA. The CDR3 region is CASSLNGAQETQYF. CDR3 sequence (DNA): TGTGCCAGCAGCTTAAACGGGGCACAAGAGACCCAGTACTTC. The complete variable domain, with remaining parts taken from reference TRBV7-2 and TRBJ2-5, reads GAGVSQSPSNKVTEKGKDVELRCDPISGHTALYWYRQSLGQGLEFLIYFQGNSAPDKSGLPSDRFSAERTGGSVSTLTIQRTQQEDSAVYLCASSLNGAQETQYFGPGTRLLVL.

This clonotype appeared a few times. This sequence joins TRBV20-1 and TRBJ2-3; 9 bases align to TRBD2. V was pared by 4 bases and J by 2 bases, with 7 bases of the junction left unmatched. The CDR3 length is 15 residues. Germline CDR1 reads DFQATT; CDR2 reads SNEGSKA (reference sequence). The CDR3 reads CSATHRLADTDTQYF. In DNA, the CDR3 is TGCAGTGCTACACACAGACTAGCGGACACAGATACGCAGTATTTT.

The table lists this clonotype with a few counts. The chain links TRBV7-2 to TRBJ1-5; 8 nucleotides line up with TRBD1. The germline V gene has CDR1 SGHTA and CDR2 FQGNSA. V shed 5 bases, J shed 1 base, and the junction held 7 bases outside the gene matches. The CDR3 contains 16 residues. The CDR3, as DNA: TGTGCCAGCAGCAAAAACAGGGGGGGCAGCAATCAGCCCCAGCATTTT. It specifies CASSKNRGGSNQPQHF. Full variable domain (remainder filled in from reference TRBV7-2 and TRBJ1-5): GAGVSQSPSNKVTEKGKDVELRCDPISGHTALYWYRQSLGQGLEFLIYFQGNSAPDKSGLPSDRFSAERTGGSVSTLTIQRTQQEDSAVYLCASSKNRGGSNQPQHFGDGTRLSIL.

This clonotype has a handful of counts. The V and J genes are TRBV12-3 or TRBV12-4 and TRBJ2-2; 10 positions match TRBD2. The CDR3 is 14 residues long. V lost 6 bases to trimming and J lost 4 bases; unmatched junction nucleotides: 2. The CDR3 DNA sequence: TGTGCCAGCAGGATAGCGGGGGGCACCGGGGAGCTGTTTTTT. Residues: CASRIAGGTGELFF.

The chain carries TRBV5-1 and TRBJ2-1; the match to TRBD2 covers 7 bases. The length of the CDR3 is 15 residues. In germline, CDR1 is SGHRS, CDR2 YFSETQ. V lost 4 bases to trimming and J lost 6 bases; unmatched junction nucleotides: 10. The DNA for the CDR3 is TGCGCCAGCAGCCCTGGACTAGATTTAGGCAATGAGCAGTTCTTC. It translates to CASSPGLDLGNEQFF.

This chain connects TRBV12-3 or TRBV12-4 to TRBJ2-1; D tentatively fits TRBD1 or TRBD2 (6 bases each). V dropped 0 bases and J dropped 9 bases, with 15 bases sitting between them. This CDR3 has 15 residues. The CDR3 here is CASSLAGGTNTEQFF. CDR3 in DNA: TGTGCCAGCAGTTTAGCGGGGGGCACCAACACTGAGCAGTTCTTC.

This clonotype was seen more than once but under ten times. The genes are TRBV6-5 and TRBJ2-7; TRBD2 might be the D (6 bases). The CDR3 contains 12 residues. Germline CDR1 MNHEY, CDR2 SVGAGI. The ends were cut back, 10 bases at V and 3 bases at J, with 13 bases in the middle. As DNA, the CDR3 is TGTGCCACCCGGGACTCTTTCTACGAGCAGTACTTC. Encoded protein: CATRDSFYEQYF.

This clonotype appeared a few times. This chain links TRBV12-3 or TRBV12-4 with TRBJ2-3; D unclear. V lost 4 bases to trimming and J lost 0 bases, with 8 bases between them. The CDR3 loop spans 14 amino acids. The CDR3 coding sequence is TGTGCCAGCAGTTCCATCGCTAGCACAGATACGCAGTATTTT. This sequence encodes CASSSIASTDTQYF.

This rearrangement joins TRBV15 to TRBJ2-1; weak D call: TRBD2 (6 bases). This CDR3 has 15 residues. V was pared by 4 bases and J by 12 bases, with 22 bases between. Looked up from germline, CDR1 is LNHNV and CDR2 is YYDKDF (reference sequence). The CDR3: CATSKGTSVVPGQFF. The CDR3 nucleotides read TGTGCCACCAGCAAAGGGACTTCCGTCGTTCCCGGGCAGTTCTTC.

This clonotype was seen only a few times. The chain carries TRBV29-1 and TRBJ2-5; possible D gene TRBD1, 6 bases. Trimming shortened V by 7 bases and J by 3 bases, and 12 bases separated the two germline ends. This CDR3 spans 12 amino acids. Germline V gene lookup returns CDR1 SQVTM and CDR2 ANQGSEA. CDR3 nucleotides: TGCAGCGCCCTGGACAGTAAAGAGACCCAGTACTTC. It translates to CSALDSKETQYF.

This chain connects TRBV2 to TRBJ2-1; D gene ambiguous. With 2 bases removed from V and 7 bases from J, the gap between germline ends came to 9 bases. The CDR3 is 13 residues long. Looked up from germline, CDR1 is SNHLY and CDR2 is FYNNEI. The CDR3 region has the DNA TGTGCCAGCAGTGAAAGGGTTGCAAATGAGCAGTTCTTC. Translation gives CASSERVANEQFF. The whole variable domain, remainder taken from reference TRBV2 and TRBJ2-1, is EPEVTQTPSHQVTQMGQEVILRCVPISNHLYFYWYRQILGQKVEFLVSFYNNEISEKSEIFDDQFSVERPDGSNFTLKIRSTKLEDSAMYFCASSERVANEQFFGPGTRLTVL.